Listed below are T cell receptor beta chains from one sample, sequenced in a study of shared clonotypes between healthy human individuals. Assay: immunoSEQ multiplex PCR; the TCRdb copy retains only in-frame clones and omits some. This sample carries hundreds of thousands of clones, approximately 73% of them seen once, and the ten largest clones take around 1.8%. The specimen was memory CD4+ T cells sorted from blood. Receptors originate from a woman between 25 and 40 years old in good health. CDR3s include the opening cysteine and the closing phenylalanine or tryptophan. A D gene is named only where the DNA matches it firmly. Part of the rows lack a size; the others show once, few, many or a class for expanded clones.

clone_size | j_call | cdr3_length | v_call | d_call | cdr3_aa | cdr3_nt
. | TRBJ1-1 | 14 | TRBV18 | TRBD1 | CASSSDRPNTEAFF | TGTGCCAGCTCATCGGACAGGCCTAACACTGAAGCTTTCTTT
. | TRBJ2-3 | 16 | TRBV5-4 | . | CASSFQIARGTDTQYF | TGTGCCAGCAGCTTTCAAATCGCGAGAGGGACAGATACGCAGTATTTT
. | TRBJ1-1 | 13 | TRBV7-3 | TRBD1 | CASGDRMNTEAFF | TGTGCCAGCGGGGACAGGATGAACACTGAAGCTTTCTTT
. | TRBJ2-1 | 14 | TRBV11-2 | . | CASSLDGGVHEQFF | TGTGCCAGCAGCTTAGATGGAGGAGTCCATGAGCAGTTCTTC
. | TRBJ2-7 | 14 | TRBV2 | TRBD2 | CASVRSSGKYEQYF | TGTGCCAGCGTCCGGTCTAGCGGGAAATACGAGCAGTACTTC
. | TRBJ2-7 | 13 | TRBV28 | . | CASIGASSYEQYF | TGTGCCAGCATCGGGGCCAGCTCCTACGAGCAGTACTTC
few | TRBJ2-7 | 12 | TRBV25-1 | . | CASSAGSYEQYF | TGTGCCAGCAGTGCGGGGTCCTACGAGCAGTACTTC
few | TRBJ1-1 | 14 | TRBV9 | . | CASSVGGSGPEAFF | TGTGCCAGCAGCGTAGGGGGGTCGGGACCTGAAGCTTTCTTT
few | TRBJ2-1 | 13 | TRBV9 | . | CASSVQGSYEQFF | TGTGCCAGCAGCGTGCAGGGATCCTATGAGCAGTTCTTC
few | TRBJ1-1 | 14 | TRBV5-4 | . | CASSFDRLNTEAFF | TGTGCCAGCAGCTTTGACAGGCTGAACACTGAAGCTTTCTTT
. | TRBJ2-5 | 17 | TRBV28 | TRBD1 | CASSFSQGAVVGETQYF | TGTGCCAGCAGTTTTTCCCAGGGGGCTGTAGTAGGGGAGACCCAGTACTTC
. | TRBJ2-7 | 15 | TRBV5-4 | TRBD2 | CASSPGGTVGDEQYF | TGTGCCAGCAGCCCGGGGGGAACGGTAGGGGACGAGCAGTACTTC
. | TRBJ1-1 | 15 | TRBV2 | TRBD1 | CASRSDAGGKVEAFF | TGTGCCAGCAGATCAGACGCAGGGGGTAAAGTTGAAGCTTTCTTT
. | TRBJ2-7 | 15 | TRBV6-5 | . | CASSYSKLTTHEQYF | TGTGCCAGCAGTTACTCTAAACTTACTACCCACGAGCAGTACTTC
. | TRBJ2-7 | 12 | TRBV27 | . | CASTGLNYEQYF | TGTGCCAGCACCGGCCTTAATTACGAGCAGTACTTC
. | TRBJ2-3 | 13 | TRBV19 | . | CASSMASTDTQYF | TGTGCCAGTAGTATGGCCTCCACAGATACGCAGTATTTT
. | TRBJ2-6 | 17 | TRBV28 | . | CASSLSPGLLGANVLTF | TGTGCCAGCAGTTTATCTCCTGGCCTCCTGGGGGCCAACGTCCTGACTTTC
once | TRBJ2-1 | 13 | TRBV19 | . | CASSNARLGEQFF | TGTGCCAGTAGTAATGCCCGACTTGGTGAGCAGTTCTTC
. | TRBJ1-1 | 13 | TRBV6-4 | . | CASGQGPNTEAFF | TGTGCCAGCGGTCAAGGGCCGAACACTGAAGCTTTCTTT
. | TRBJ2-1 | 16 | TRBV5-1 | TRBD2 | CASSLDGGSTYNEQFF | TGCGCCAGCAGCTTGGATGGCGGGAGTACTTACAATGAGCAGTTCTTC
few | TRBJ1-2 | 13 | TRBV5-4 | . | CASSYDRNYGYTF | TGTGCCAGCAGCTACGACAGGAACTATGGCTACACCTTC
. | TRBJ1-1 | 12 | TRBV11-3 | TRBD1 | CASSLGQGEAFF | TGTGCCAGCAGCTTGGGACAGGGGGAAGCTTTCTTT
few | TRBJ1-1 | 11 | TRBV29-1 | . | CSVSDDGEAFF | TGCAGCGTTAGCGATGATGGTGAAGCTTTCTTT
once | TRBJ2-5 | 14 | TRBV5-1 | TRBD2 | CATSGGRGQETQYF | TGCGCCACCTCGGGCGGGAGGGGACAAGAGACCCAGTACTTC
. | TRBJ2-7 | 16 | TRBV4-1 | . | CASSQDRSYESYEQYF | TGCGCCAGCAGCCAAGATAGGTCCTACGAATCCTACGAGCAGTACTTC
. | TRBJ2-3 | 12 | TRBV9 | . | CASSVETDTQYF | TGTGCCAGCAGCGTAGAGACAGATACGCAGTATTTT
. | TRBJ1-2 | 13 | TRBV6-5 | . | CASSLQGPYGYTF | TGTGCCAGCAGTTTACAGGGTCCCTATGGCTACACCTTC
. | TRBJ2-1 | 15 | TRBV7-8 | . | CASSPTLSSYNEQFF | TGTGCCAGCAGCCCGACATTGAGCTCCTACAATGAGCAGTTCTTC
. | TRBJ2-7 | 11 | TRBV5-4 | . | CARTPFDEQYF | TGTGCCAGGACACCCTTTGACGAGCAGTACTTC
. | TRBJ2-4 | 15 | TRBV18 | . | CASSPPGVAKNIQYF | TGTGCCAGCTCACCACCCGGGGTAGCCAAAAACATTCAGTACTTC
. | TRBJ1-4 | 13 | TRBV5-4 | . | CASSLGLNEKLFF | TGTGCCAGCAGCTTGGGTCTCAATGAAAAACTGTTTTTT
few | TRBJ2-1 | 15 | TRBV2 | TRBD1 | CASRLQGVSYNEQFF | TGTGCCAGCAGACTACAGGGGGTCTCCTACAATGAGCAGTTCTTC
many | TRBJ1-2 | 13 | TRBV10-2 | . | CASKAGPRTGYTF | TGCGCCAGCAAAGCGGGCCCCAGAACGGGCTACACCTTC
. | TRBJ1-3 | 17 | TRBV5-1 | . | CASSPQMGLGVGNTIYF | TGCGCCAGCAGCCCCCAAATGGGACTGGGGGTCGGAAACACCATATATTTT
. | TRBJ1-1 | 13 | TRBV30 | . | CAWSAGRNTEAFF | TGTGCCTGGAGTGCAGGGCGGAACACTGAAGCTTTCTTT
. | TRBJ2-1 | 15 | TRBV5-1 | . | CASSLDSGGYNEQFF | TGCGCCAGCAGCCTGGACAGTGGGGGCTACAATGAGCAGTTCTTC
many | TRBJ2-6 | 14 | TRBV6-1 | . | CASLPVSGANVLTF | TGTGCCAGCCTCCCGGTCTCTGGGGCCAACGTCCTGACTTTC
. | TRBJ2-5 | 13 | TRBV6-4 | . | CASSELLFGTQYF | TGTGCCAGCAGTGAGCTACTCTTCGGGACCCAGTACTTC
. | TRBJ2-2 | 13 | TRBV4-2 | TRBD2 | CASGTRLSGELFF | TGTGCCAGCGGGACTAGGCTTTCCGGGGAGCTGTTTTTT
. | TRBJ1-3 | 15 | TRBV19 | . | CASSIDRSSGNTIYF | TGTGCCAGTAGTATCGACAGGAGCTCTGGAAACACCATATATTTT
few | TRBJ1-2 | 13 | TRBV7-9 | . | CASSLLNSGGYTF | TGTGCCAGCAGCTTACTCAATAGTGGTGGCTACACCTTC
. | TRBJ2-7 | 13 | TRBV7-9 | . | CASSTGHSYEQYF | TGTGCCAGCAGTACGGGACACTCCTACGAGCAGTACTTC
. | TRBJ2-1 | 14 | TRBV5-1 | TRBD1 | CASSSGTGGIEQFF | TGCGCCAGCAGCTCCGGGACAGGGGGCATTGAGCAGTTCTTC
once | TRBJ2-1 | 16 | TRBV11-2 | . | CASSLGAGSGYNEQFF | TGTGCCAGCAGCTTAGGTGCGGGATCGGGGTACAATGAGCAGTTCTTC
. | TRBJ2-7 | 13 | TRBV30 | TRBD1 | CAWSVGQGTEQYF | TGTGCCTGGAGTGTGGGACAGGGAACCGAGCAGTACTTC
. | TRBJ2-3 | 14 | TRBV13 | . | CASSRVLGLDTQYF | TGTGCCAGCAGCCGGGTATTGGGATTAGATACGCAGTATTTT
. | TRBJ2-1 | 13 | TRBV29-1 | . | CSVDGLARNEQFF | TGCAGCGTTGATGGGCTAGCGAGGAATGAGCAGTTCTTC
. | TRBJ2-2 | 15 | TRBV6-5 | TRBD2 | CASSIAGGGTGELFF | TGTGCCAGCTCCATAGCGGGAGGTGGTACCGGGGAGCTGTTTTTT
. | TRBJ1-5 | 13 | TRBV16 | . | CASSKDRDQPQHF | TGTGCCAGCAGCAAAGACAGAGATCAGCCCCAGCATTTT
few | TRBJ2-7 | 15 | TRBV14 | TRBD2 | CASSQVSGSPYEQYF | TGTGCCAGCAGCCAAGTTAGCGGGAGTCCCTACGAGCAGTACTTC